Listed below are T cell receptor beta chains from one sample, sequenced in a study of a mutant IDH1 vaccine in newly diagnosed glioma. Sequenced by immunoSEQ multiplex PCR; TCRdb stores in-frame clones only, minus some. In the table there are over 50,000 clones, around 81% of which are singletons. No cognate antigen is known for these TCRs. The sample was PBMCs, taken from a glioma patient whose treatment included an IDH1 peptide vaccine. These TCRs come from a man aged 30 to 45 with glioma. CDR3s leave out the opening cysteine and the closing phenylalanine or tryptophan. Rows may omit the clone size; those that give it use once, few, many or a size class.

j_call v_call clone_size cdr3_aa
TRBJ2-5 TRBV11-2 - ASSPDGTQY
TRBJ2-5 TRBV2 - ASNTRGGETQY
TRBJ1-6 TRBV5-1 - ASSNWDRGHDSPLH
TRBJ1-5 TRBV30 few AWSKGGNSNQPQH
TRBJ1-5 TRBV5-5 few ASSLTGNNQPQH
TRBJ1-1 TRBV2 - ASFVVGEAF
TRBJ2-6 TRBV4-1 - ASGLIRTGGFSGANVLT
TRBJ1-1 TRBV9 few ASSLQERVNTEAF
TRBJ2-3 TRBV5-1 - ASSLAGIAGGTDTQY
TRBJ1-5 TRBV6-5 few ASSYSMVQPQH
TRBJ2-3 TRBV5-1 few ASSSGSGTSTSTDTQY
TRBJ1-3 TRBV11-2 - ASSRQGNTIY
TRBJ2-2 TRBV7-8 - ASSLGAFGLAGHTGELF
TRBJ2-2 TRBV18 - ASSPGEVKGELF
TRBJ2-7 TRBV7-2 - ASSLAGGASYEQY
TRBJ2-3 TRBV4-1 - ASSQDSGGNTDTQY
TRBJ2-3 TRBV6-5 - ASSLNSGGRDTQY
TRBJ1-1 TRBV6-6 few ASSLRGVHTEAF
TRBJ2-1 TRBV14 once ASRNQGAGEQF
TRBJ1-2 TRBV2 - ASSEALGVGGYT
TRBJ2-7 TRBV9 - ASSVGVGSYEQY
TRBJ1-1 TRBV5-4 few AIGQGAENTEAF
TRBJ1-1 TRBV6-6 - ASSQGRGPEAF
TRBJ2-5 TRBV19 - ASSPRTSGGPMGTQY
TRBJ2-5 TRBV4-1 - ASSQDTGARGETQY
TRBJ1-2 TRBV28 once ASTLGLKTDGYT
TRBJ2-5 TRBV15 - ATSRPEGGRETQY
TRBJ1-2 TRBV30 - AWSVTRAGANYGYT
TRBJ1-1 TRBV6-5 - ASSYLEGATPEAF
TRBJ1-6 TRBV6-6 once ASSRQSSYNSPLH
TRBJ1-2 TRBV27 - ASSPWTGPKIGYT
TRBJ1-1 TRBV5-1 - ASSVTGGGTEAF
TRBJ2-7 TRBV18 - ASSPASGGLNYEQY
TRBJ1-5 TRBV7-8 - ASSLGRGQPQH
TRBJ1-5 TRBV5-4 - ASSFGGTSYQPQH
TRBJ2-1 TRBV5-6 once ASSPHTSGGADEQF
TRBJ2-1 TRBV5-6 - ASSFERGGPYNEQF
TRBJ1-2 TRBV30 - AWSTSLNYGYT
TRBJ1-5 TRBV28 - ASSLWGGRKPNQPQH
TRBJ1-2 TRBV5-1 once ASRETGVDYGYT
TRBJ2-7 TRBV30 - AWSAQSPYEQY
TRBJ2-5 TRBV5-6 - ASSLAGWGRGTQY
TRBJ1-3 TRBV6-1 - ASSESLQARSGNTIY
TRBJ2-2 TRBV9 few ASSVEARGTGELF
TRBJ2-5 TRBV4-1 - ASSPQGYETQY
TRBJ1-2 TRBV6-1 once ASSEKKGGYT
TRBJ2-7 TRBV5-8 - ASSLAGKILYEQY